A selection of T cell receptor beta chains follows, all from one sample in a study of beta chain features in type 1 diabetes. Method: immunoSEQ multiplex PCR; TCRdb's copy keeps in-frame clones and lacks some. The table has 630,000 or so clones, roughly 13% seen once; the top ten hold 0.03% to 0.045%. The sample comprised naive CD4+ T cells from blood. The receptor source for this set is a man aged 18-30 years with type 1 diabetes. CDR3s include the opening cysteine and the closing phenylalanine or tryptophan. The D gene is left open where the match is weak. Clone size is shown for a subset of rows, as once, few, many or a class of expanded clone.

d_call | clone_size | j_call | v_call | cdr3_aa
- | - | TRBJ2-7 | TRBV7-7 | CASSLGREDEQYF
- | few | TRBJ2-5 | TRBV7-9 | CASSLSSQETQYF
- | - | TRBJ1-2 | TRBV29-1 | CSVFLDTENGYTF
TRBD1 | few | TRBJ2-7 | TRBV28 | CASISGDRVRTYEQYF
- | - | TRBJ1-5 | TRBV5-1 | CASSLQGGDQPQHF
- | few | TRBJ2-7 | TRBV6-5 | CASSYSLGLYEQYF
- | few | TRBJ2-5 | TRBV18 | CASSPGTSQETQYF
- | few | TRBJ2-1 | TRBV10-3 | CAISESGGVGVYNEQFF
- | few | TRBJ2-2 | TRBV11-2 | CASSLVETGELFF
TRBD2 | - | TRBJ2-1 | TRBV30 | CAWSRGRGAYNEQFF